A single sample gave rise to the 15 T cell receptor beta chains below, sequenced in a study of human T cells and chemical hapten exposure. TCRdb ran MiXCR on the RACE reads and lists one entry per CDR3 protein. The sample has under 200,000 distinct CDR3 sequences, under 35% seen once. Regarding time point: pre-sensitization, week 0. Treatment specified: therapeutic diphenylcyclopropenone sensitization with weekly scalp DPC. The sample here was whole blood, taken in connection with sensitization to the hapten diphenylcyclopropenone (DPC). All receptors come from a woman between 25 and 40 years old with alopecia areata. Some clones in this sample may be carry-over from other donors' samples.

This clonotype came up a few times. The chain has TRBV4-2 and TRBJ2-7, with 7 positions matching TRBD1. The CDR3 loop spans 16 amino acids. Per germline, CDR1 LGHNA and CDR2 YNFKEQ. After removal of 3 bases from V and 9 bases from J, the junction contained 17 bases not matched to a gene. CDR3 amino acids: CASSQPRTGALRGQYF. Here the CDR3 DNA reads TGTGCCAGCAGCCAGCCTAGGACAGGAGCTCTACGGGGGCAGTACTTC.

CDR3 sequence reads: CASSPLGQFLTEAFF. CDR3 DNA sequence: TGTGCCAGCTCACCATTGGGACAGTTTCTAACTGAAGCTTTCTTT. V gene TRBV18 combines with J gene TRBJ1-1; TRBD1 aligns across 7 bases. Germline loops: CDR1 KGHSH, CDR2 LQKENI. This CDR3 comprises 15 residues. V gave up 2 bases and J gave up 5 bases; unmatched junction bases: 8.

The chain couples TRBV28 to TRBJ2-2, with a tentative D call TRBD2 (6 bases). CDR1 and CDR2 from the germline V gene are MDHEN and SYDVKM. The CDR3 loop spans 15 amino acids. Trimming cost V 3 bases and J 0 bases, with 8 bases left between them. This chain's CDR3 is CASSFGRTNTGELFF. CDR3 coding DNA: TGTGCCAGCAGTTTTGGGAGGACGAACACCGGGGAGCTGTTTTTT.

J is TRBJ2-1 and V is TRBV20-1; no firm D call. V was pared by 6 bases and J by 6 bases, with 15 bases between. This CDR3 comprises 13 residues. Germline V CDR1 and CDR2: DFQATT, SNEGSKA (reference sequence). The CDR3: CSAPTSLSNEQFF. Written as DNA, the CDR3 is TGCAGTGCCCCGACATCCCTCAGCAATGAGCAGTTCTTC.

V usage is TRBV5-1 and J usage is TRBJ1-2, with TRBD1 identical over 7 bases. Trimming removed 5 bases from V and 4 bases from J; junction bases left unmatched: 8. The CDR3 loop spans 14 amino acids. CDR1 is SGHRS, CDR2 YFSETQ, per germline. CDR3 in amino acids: CASRAGTDSYGYTF. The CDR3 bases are TGCGCCAGCAGGGCCGGGACAGACTCCTATGGCTACACCTTC.

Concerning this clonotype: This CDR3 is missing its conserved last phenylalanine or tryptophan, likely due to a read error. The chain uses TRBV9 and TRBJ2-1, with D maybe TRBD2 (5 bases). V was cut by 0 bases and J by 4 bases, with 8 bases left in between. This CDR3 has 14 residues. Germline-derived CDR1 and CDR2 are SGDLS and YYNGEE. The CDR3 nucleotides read TGTGCCAGCAGCGTAGACGGGATATACAATGAGCAGTTCTAC. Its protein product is CASSVDGIYNEQFY.

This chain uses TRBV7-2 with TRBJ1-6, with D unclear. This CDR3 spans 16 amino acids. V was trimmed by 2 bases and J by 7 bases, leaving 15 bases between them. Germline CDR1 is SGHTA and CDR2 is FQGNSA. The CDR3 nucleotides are TGTGCCAGCAGCTTACTTGCAAGATGGGGAAATTCACCCCTCCACTTT. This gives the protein CASSLLARWGNSPLHF.

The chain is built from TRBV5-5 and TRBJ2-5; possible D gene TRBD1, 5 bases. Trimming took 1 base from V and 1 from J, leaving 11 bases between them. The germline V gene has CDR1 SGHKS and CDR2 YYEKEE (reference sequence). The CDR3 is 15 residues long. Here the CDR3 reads CASSLSGKFQETQYF. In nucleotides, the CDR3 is TGTGCCAGCAGCTTGTCAGGGAAGTTCCAAGAGACCCAGTACTTC.

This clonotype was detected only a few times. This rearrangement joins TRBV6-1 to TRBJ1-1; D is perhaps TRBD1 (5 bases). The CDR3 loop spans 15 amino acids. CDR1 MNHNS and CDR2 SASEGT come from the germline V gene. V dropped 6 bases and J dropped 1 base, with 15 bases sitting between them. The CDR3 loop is CASRLTLGTNTEAFF. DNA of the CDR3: TGTGCCAGCAGACTAACTCTCGGGACGAACACTGAAGCTTTCTTT.

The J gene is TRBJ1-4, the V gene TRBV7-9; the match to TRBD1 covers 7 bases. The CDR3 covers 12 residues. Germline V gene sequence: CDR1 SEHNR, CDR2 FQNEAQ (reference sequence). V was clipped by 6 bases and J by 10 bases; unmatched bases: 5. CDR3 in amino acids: CASRRQGGKLFF. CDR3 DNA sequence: TGTGCCAGCAGGCGACAGGGAGGAAAACTGTTTTTT.

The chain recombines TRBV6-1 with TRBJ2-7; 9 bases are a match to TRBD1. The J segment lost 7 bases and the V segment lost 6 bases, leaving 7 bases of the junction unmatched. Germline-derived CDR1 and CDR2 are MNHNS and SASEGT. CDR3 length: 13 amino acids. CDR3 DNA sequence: TGTGCCAGCAGGCGGACAGGGGCGGGGGAGCAGTACTTC. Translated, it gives CASRRTGAGEQYF.

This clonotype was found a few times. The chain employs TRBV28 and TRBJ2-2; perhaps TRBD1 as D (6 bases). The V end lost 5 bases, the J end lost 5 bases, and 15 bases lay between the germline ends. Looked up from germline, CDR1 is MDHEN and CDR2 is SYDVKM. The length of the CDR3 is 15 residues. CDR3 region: CASSPTGRKTGELFF. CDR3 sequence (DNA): TGTGCCAGCAGTCCGACAGGTCGGAAGACCGGGGAGCTGTTTTTT. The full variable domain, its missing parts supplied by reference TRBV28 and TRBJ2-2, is DVKVTQSSRYLVKRTGEKVFLECVQDMDHENMFWYRQDPGLGLRLIYFSYDVKMKEKGDIPEGYSVSREKKERFSLILESASTNQTSMYLCASSPTGRKTGELFFGEGSRLTVL.

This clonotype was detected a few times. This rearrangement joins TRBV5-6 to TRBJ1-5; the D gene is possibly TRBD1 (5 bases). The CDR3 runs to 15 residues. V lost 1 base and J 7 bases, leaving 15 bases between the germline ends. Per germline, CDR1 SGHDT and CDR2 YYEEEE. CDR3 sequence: CASSLTPQGRQPQHF. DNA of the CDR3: TGTGCCAGCAGCTTGACCCCGCAGGGAAGGCAGCCCCAGCATTTT.

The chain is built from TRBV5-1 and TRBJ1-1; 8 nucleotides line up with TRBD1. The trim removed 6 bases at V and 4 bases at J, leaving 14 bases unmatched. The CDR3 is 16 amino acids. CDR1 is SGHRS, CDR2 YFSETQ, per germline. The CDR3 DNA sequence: TGCGCCAGCAACACAGGGGGTCTCATCCCCAGCACTGAAGCTTTCTTT. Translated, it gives CASNTGGLIPSTEAFF.

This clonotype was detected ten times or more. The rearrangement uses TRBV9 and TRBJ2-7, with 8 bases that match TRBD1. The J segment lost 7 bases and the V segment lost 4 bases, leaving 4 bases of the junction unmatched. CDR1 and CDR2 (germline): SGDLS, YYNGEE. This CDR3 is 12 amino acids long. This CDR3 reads CASSPDRVEQYF. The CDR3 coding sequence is TGTGCCAGCAGCCCGGACAGGGTTGAGCAGTACTTC.